The TCR beta chain described here comes from a study of blood T cells in healthy people across ages. The wider study: Template-switching capture recovered about one barcoded beta molecule per two T cells.

PCR was performed a second time for roughly 7 to 12 cycles using a sample-barcoded 5' primer and a J-beta primer mix. The authors tagged each cDNA molecule using a template-switch adaptor with 12 random nucleotides. TCRdb fed the 5' RACE reads into MiXCR, producing one record per CDR3 protein. The sample carries about 730,000 distinct CDR3 sequences, around 46% recorded once. From germline, CDR1 is LGHNA and CDR2 YNFKEQ. The CDR3 is 15 amino acids. Worth noting for this clonotype: No antigen is known for it. At one of its ends the junction is not consistent with the germline gene, which may arise from a read error.

General study findings and limits: TCR beta diversity per million T cells fell roughly linearly with age. A strong correlation between TCR beta diversity and naive T cell percentage was seen.

The clonotype originates from a woman in her fifties or sixties in good health. The chain employs TRBV4-2 and TRBJ1-2; D remains ambiguous. Sample: blood. The CDR3 reads CACSQDRQPFYGYTF. CDR3 in DNA: TGTGCCTGCAGCCAAGATAGGCAGCCCTTCTATGGCTACACCTTC.